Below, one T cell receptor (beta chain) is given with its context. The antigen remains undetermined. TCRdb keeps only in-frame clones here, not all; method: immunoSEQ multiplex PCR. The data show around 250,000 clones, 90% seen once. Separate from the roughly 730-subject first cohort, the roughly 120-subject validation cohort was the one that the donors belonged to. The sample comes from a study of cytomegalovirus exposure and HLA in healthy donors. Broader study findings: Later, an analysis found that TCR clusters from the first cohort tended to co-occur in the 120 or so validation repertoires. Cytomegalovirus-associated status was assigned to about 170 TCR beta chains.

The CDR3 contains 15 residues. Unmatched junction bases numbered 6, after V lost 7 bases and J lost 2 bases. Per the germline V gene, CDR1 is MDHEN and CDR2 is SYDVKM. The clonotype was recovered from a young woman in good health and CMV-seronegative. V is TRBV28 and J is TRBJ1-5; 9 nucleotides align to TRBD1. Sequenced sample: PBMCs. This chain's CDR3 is CASKFGDRGNQPQHF. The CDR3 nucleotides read TGTGCCAGCAAGTTCGGGGACAGGGGCAATCAGCCCCAGCATTTT.